The T cell receptor (beta chain) described here comes from a study of blood T cell repertoires in COVID-19. Study summary: The United States, Italy and Spain supplied acute and convalescent COVID-19 samples. The cDNA or gDNA used as material had been derived from T cells, B-cell-depleted T cells, or PBMCs.

Produced via immunoSEQ multiplex PCR; TCRdb's table is partial and in-frame only. The table includes a few hundred thousand clones, around 81% detected once. Germline V gene lookup returns CDR1 MNHEY and CDR2 SVGAGI. Trimming stripped 7 bases from V and 2 bases from J, with 11 bases between. The CDR3 has 13 amino acids. Enrollment of patients from Seattle took place during active infection, with longitudinal follow-up. The sequenced material came from peripheral blood. The rearrangement links TRBV6-5 to TRBJ2-5; no clear D gene. The TCR sequence derives from a person aged 65 to 79 with COVID-19, enrolled during active disease. The CDR3 DNA reads TGTGCCAGCATATCCCCCGGGCAAGAGACCCAGTACTTC. The encoded protein is CASISPGQETQYF.